The 30 T cell receptor beta chains reported below all come from one sample, sequenced in a study of T cell responses to AZD1222 COVID-19 vaccine (dated by TCRdb to 2020 to 2022). Reading the label with the study, this specimen's time point is: about 28 days (+/-7) after the second vaccine dose. The library was made by the immunoSEQ multiplex PCR assay. Drawn from immuneACCESS, this table holds only the in-frame rearrangements with V and J called that TCRdb kept. Clones are partly lost; checked studies trace under half to an unresolved V gene and leave the rest unexplained. This sample has about 150,000 clones in its table, and 91% of those were observed once. Clones ranked in the top ten supply 3.8% of the sample. The material was peripheral blood, obtained 28 days after the second AZD1222 dose. These receptors all stem from an adult who received the AZD1222 COVID-19 vaccine.

This clone occurred once. The J gene is TRBJ2-7, the V gene TRBV6-1; D unresolved. The CDR3 is 15 amino acids. Per the germline V gene, CDR1 is MNHNS and CDR2 is SASEGT. V dropped 1 base and J dropped 0 bases, with 10 bases sitting between them. CDR3 amino acids: CASSEVPAGSYEQYF. CDR3 nucleotides: TGTGCCAGCAGTGAAGTTCCGGCAGGCTCCTACGAGCAGTACTTC.

The table lists this clone with a few counts. J is TRBJ2-1 and V is TRBV7-2; TRBD2 agrees at 13 bases. The CDR3 runs 18 residues. Germline V gene data show CDR1 as SGHTA and CDR2 as FQGNSA. V was clipped by 5 bases and J by 3 bases; unmatched bases: 10. The CDR3 nucleotides read TGTGCCAGCAGCACCCGGACTAGCGGGAGTAGTGGCTACAATGAGCAGTTCTTC. It encodes CASSTRTSGSSGYNEQFF. The variable domain in full, completed from reference TRBV7-2 and TRBJ2-1, reads GAGVSQSPSNKVTEKGKDVELRCDPISGHTALYWYRQSLGQGLEFLIYFQGNSAPDKSGLPSDRFSAERTGGSVSTLTIQRTQQEDSAVYLCASSTRTSGSSGYNEQFFGPGTRLTVL.

The chain carries TRBV15 and TRBJ2-5; the match to TRBD2 covers 8 bases. Germline CDR1 is LNHNV and CDR2 is YYDKDF (reference sequence). V was clipped by 3 bases and J by 4 bases; unmatched bases: 16. There are 18 residues in the CDR3. The CDR3 is CATSSKREPALGRETQYF. The DNA of the CDR3 is TGTGCCACCAGCAGCAAGCGGGAGCCCGCCCTGGGGCGAGAGACCCAGTACTTC.

The rearrangement links TRBV11-3 to TRBJ2-5, with a weak D call TRBD1 (7 bases). The CDR3 loop spans 16 amino acids. CDR1 and CDR2 (germline): SGHNT, YENEEA. V lost 1 base and J 3 bases, leaving 15 bases between the germline ends. The DNA for the CDR3 is TGTGCCAGCAGCTTAGGCGGAGGCAGGGGGGAAGAGACCCAGTACTTC. Protein product: CASSLGGGRGEETQYF.

This sequence joins TRBV11-2 and TRBJ2-5, with D hard to call. CDR1 and CDR2 (germline): SGHAT, FQNNGV. This CDR3 has 13 residues. The V and J ends lost 0 bases and 7 bases respectively, with 9 bases between them. The CDR3 DNA is TGTGCCAGCAGCTTAGACGGCCCGTGGACCCAGTACTTC. This codes for CASSLDGPWTQYF.

The chain joins TRBV30 to TRBJ1-1; TRBD1 matches at 8 bases. V trimming: 1 base; J trimming: 1 base; junction bases outside the gene matches: 2. The CDR3 runs 14 residues. Germline V gives CDR1 GTSNPN, CDR2 SVGIG (reference sequence). The CDR3 region has the DNA TGTGCCTGGAGTGGCGACAGGGGGAACACTGAAGCTTTCTTT. Residues: CAWSGDRGNTEAFF.

This chain connects TRBV11-2 to TRBJ2-3, with 9 nucleotides matching TRBD2. V was pared by 5 bases and J by 4 bases, with 7 bases of the junction left unmatched. The CDR3 runs to 15 residues. In germline, CDR1 is SGHAT, CDR2 FQNNGV. CDR3 bases: TGTGCCAGCAGCCCTCGCGGCGGGGGGGCAGATACGCAGTATTTT. Translated, it gives CASSPRGGGADTQYF.

The gene calls are TRBV13 and TRBJ2-2; 8 bases align to TRBD2. CDR1 PRHDT and CDR2 FYEKMQ come from the germline V gene (reference sequence). The CDR3 is 15 residues long. V lost 3 bases and J lost 6; bases outside the gene matches: 6. CDR3 in amino acids: CASSFPPRGAGELFF. Here the CDR3 DNA reads TGTGCCAGCAGCTTCCCCCCGCGGGGGGCCGGGGAGCTGTTTTTT.

This rearrangement joins TRBV3-1 (or the pseudogene TRBV3-2) to TRBJ2-1, with D hard to call. The CDR3 runs 14 residues. Trimming took off 1 base at V and 6 bases at J, with 10 bases between the two ends. CDR1 is LGHDT and CDR2 is YNNKEL in the germline V gene (reference sequence). CDR3: CASSQVRSTNEQFF. CDR3 DNA sequence: TGTGCCAGCAGCCAAGTTAGGAGCACCAATGAGCAGTTCTTC.

In DNA form, the CDR3 reads TGCGCCAGCAGCTTGGGGGACAGGGGAATAGTTGGGACTGAAGCTTTCTTT. It translates to CASSLGDRGIVGTEAFF. The chain is built from TRBV5-1 and TRBJ1-1; TRBD1 agrees at 10 bases. CDR3 size: 17 residues. The germline V gene has CDR1 SGHRS and CDR2 YFSETQ. The V gene end was trimmed by 0 bases and the J gene end by 5 bases; junction bases not matched to a gene: 10.

The rearrangement uses TRBV3-1 (or the pseudogene TRBV3-2) and TRBJ2-3; the D is unclear. Per germline, CDR1 LGHDT and CDR2 YNNKEL (reference sequence). The CDR3 has 15 amino acids. Trimming removed 0 bases at V and 10 bases at J, with 17 bases between. The chain's CDR3 is CASSQESAVAKPQYF. CDR3 sequence (DNA): TGTGCCAGCAGCCAAGAGTCGGCCGTGGCCAAACCGCAGTATTTT.

The rearrangement links TRBV6-5 to TRBJ2-3, with 7 bases lining up with TRBD2. Losses at the gene ends were 5 bases for V and 1 base for J; bases not matched to a gene: 6. The CDR3 extends over 15 amino acids. Germline loops: CDR1 MNHEY, CDR2 SVGAGI. CDR3 in amino acids: CASSPLRGGTDTQYF. Here the CDR3 DNA reads TGTGCCAGCAGTCCCTTACGGGGGGGCACAGATACGCAGTATTTT.

The CDR3 bases are TGTGCCAGCAGCCGAAGGGACAGGGGCCAAGAGACCCAGTACTTC. Translation: CASSRRDRGQETQYF. The chain carries TRBV7-6 and TRBJ2-5; TRBD1 matches 10 bases. Germline CDR1 is SGHVS and CDR2 is FNYEAQ. Losses at the gene ends were 5 bases for V and 1 base for J; bases not matched to a gene: 4. This CDR3 comprises 15 residues. Variable domain in full (rest from reference TRBV7-6 and TRBJ2-5): GAGVSQSPRYKVTKRGQDVALRCDPISGHVSLYWYRQALGQGPEFLTYFNYEAQQDKSGLPNDRFSAERPEGSISTLTIQRTEQRDSAMYRCASSRRDRGQETQYFGPGTRLLVL.

Comments on this clone: Compared with germline, one end of the junction differs, possibly owing to a read error. The chain is built from TRBV7-9 and TRBJ2-7; D possibly corresponds to TRBD1 (6 bases). The CDR3 is 13 residues long. The V gene's germline CDR1 is SEHNR and CDR2 FQNEAQ (reference sequence). The CDR3 reads CASSFVNRVLPVF. In nucleotides, the CDR3 is TGTGCCAGCAGCTTTGTAAACAGGGTACTACCAGTTTTC. The entire variable domain, with the rest obtained from reference TRBV7-9 and TRBJ2-7, is as follows: DTGVSQNPRHKITKRGQNVTFRCDPISEHNRLYWYRQTLGQGPEFLTYFQNEAQLEKSRLLSDRFSAERPKGSFSTLEIQRTEQGDSAMYLCASSFVNRVLPVFGPGTRLTVT.

The chain carries TRBV10-2 and TRBJ2-2, with TRBD2 identical over 12 bases. This CDR3 has 15 amino acids. V was pared by 6 bases and J by 4 bases, with 3 bases of the junction left unmatched. Germline V gene lookup returns CDR1 WSHSY and CDR2 SAAADI. The CDR3 spells CASRLAGGPTGELFF. CDR3 sequence (DNA): TGCGCCAGCAGGCTAGCGGGGGGGCCCACCGGGGAGCTGTTTTTT.

The chain links TRBV24-1 to TRBJ2-1; TRBD2 matches 8 bases. With V trimmed by 0 bases and J by 7 bases, 7 bases remained unmatched. Per germline, CDR1 KGHDR and CDR2 SFDVKD. The CDR3 has 16 residues. This chain's CDR3 is CATSDLSAGGSNEQFF. CDR3 coding DNA: TGTGCCACCAGTGATTTGTCTGCGGGGGGATCAAATGAGCAGTTCTTC.

V is TRBV2 and J is TRBJ1-4; no reliable D call. Germline lookup yields CDR1 SNHLY and CDR2 FYNNEI. Trimming shortened V by 8 bases and J by 0 bases, and 10 bases separated the two germline ends. The CDR3 extends over 14 amino acids. The CDR3 loop is CASLMTTTNEKLFF. In nucleotides, the CDR3 is TGTGCCAGCCTGATGACGACAACTAATGAAAAACTGTTTTTT.

The V gene is TRBV11-2, the J gene TRBJ2-1; D call uncertain. V shed 3 bases and J shed 4 bases, with 10 bases lying between them. Germline CDR1 reads SGHAT; CDR2 reads FQNNGV. The length of the CDR3 is 14 residues. This CDR3 reads CASSFGRTYNEQFF. Written as DNA, the CDR3 is TGTGCCAGCAGCTTTGGGCGTACTTACAATGAGCAGTTCTTC.

This rearrangement joins TRBV7-2 to TRBJ2-1, with D unclear. CDR1 is SGHTA and CDR2 is FQGNSA in the germline V gene. V lost 2 bases and J 7 bases, leaving 9 bases between the germline ends. The CDR3 covers 13 residues. CDR3 residues: CASSLLVFNEQFF. Written as DNA, the CDR3 is TGTGCCAGCAGCTTACTGGTTTTTAATGAGCAGTTCTTC.

J is TRBJ1-1 and V is TRBV3-1 (or the pseudogene TRBV3-2); D not resolved. V was cut by 0 bases and J by 5 bases, with 10 bases left in between. CDR3 length: 14 residues. Germline V gene data show CDR1 as LGHDT and CDR2 as YNNKEL (reference sequence). DNA of the CDR3: TGTGCCAGCAGCCAAGATCTGGGGAGGACTGAAGCTTTCTTT. It yields the protein CASSQDLGRTEAFF.

The rearrangement links TRBV5-1 to TRBJ2-1; 7 bases line up with TRBD2. The trim removed 9 bases at V and 4 bases at J, leaving 16 bases unmatched. Germline V lookup: CDR1 SGHRS, CDR2 YFSETQ. The CDR3 has 16 residues. The CDR3 region has the DNA TGCGCCACCCTCCGCGGGGGACTGTCTTTTTACAATGAGCAGTTCTTC. It is translated as CATLRGGLSFYNEQFF.

This chain uses TRBV11-3 with TRBJ1-1; TRBD1 is a possible D gene (6 bases). The V and J ends lost 7 bases and 4 bases respectively, with 13 bases between them. This CDR3 contains 13 residues. Germline V lookup: CDR1 SGHNT, CDR2 YENEEA. The CDR3 sequence is CASTKRGSTEAFF. For the CDR3, the DNA is TGTGCCAGCACCAAAAGGGGGTCCACTGAAGCTTTCTTT.

V and J are TRBV19 and TRBJ2-7, with a tentative D call TRBD1 (6 bases). V was clipped by 6 bases and J by 3 bases, with 18 bases between them. Germline loops: CDR1 LNHDA, CDR2 SQIVND (reference sequence). The CDR3 spans 15 residues. The CDR3 sequence is CASSYSRDTGYEQYF. The CDR3 nucleotides read TGTGCCAGTAGCTACTCCCGGGACACAGGCTACGAGCAGTACTTC.

The V call is TRBV13, the J call TRBJ2-7; 7 positions match TRBD2. V lost 3 bases, J lost 6 bases, and 8 bases stayed unmatched. CDR3 length: 14 residues. The V gene's germline CDR1 is PRHDT and CDR2 FYEKMQ (reference sequence). In nucleotides, the CDR3 is TGTGCCAGCAGCTTTTGGTCCGGGGAGGGCGAGCAGTACTTC. It specifies CASSFWSGEGEQYF.

The chain carries TRBV3-1 (or the pseudogene TRBV3-2) and TRBJ1-6; 7 bases are a match to TRBD1. CDR3 length: 14 amino acids. The junction had 2 bases not matched to a gene; V was cut back by 6 bases and J by 3 bases. CDR1 is LGHDT and CDR2 is YNNKEL in the germline V gene (reference sequence). The DNA for the CDR3 is TGTGCCAGCAGACGGGACAGCTATAATTCACCCCTCCACTTT. Amino acids: CASRRDSYNSPLHF.

The rearrangement uses TRBV5-1 and TRBJ2-3, with 11 bases that match TRBD2. This CDR3 region has 19 residues. CDR1 and CDR2 (germline): SGHRS, YFSETQ. V dropped 0 bases and J dropped 2; count of bases not matched to a gene: 11. The CDR3 reads CASSLAGSSGGRNTDTQYF. CDR3 DNA sequence: TGCGCCAGCAGCTTGGCCGGGTCTAGCGGGGGGCGTAACACAGATACGCAGTATTTT.

The chain joins TRBV6-2 or TRBV6-3 to TRBJ2-2; 8 bases align to TRBD2. The CDR3 contains 18 residues. V trimming: 5 bases; J trimming: 7 bases; junction bases outside the gene matches: 18. Germline V CDR1 and CDR2: MNHEY, SVGEGT. The CDR3 nucleotides are TGTGCCAGCAGTCAAGGGAAAGGGGGGACTAGAAGACGCGGGGAGCTGTTTTTT. Protein sequence: CASSQGKGGTRRRGELFF.

V gene TRBV30 combines with J gene TRBJ1-2; no clear D. In germline, CDR1 is GTSNPN, CDR2 SVGIG (reference sequence). Trimming took 0 bases from V and 8 from J, leaving 13 bases between them. CDR3 length: 13 residues. CDR3 nucleotide sequence: TGTGCCTGGAGTGTACTAGGTCCGTGGGGCTACACCTTC. Translating it yields CAWSVLGPWGYTF.

Regarding this clone: The junction departs from the called germline gene at one end, perhaps through a read error. The V and J genes are TRBV7-7 and TRBJ2-1, with 9 nucleotides matching TRBD2. This CDR3 is built from 16 residues. Germline CDR1 SSHAT, CDR2 FNYEAQ (reference sequence). CDR3 protein: CASSLGEAGGVYEQFF. CDR3 DNA: TGTGCTAGCAGCTTAGGGGAAGCGGGAGGTGTCTATGAGCAGTTCTTC.

The chain combines TRBV5-4 with TRBJ2-3; D might be TRBD1 (6 bases). This CDR3 is 15 amino acids long. The germline V gene has CDR1 SGHNT and CDR2 YYREEE (reference sequence). V was trimmed by 5 bases and J by 2 bases, leaving 15 bases between them. CDR3 amino acids: CASRGTGTLTDTQYF. DNA of the CDR3: TGTGCCAGCAGGGGAACCGGGACACTCACAGATACGCAGTATTTT.